The entry that follows covers one T cell receptor (beta chain) sequence. Antigen specificity is unknown. The CDR3 has 14 amino acids. Trimming removed 10 bases at V and 4 bases at J, with 17 bases between. Germline lookup yields CDR1 LNHDA and CDR2 SQIVND (reference sequence). The treatment was: roughly ten-day PBMC culture with coronavirus spike peptide pools or control peptides (ViraFEST assay). The unexposed donor's CD4+ T cells were collected before the COVID-19 pandemic (2011-2018). Approximately 1.8 million PBMCs per well were cultured with approximately 9.9 IU/ml IL-2 and roughly 10 ug/ml peptide pools. Cultured CD4+ T cell DNA underwent sequencing with the Oncomine TCR Beta short-read assay. Extraction of genomic DNA was performed on cultured CD4+ T cells. One entry per CDR3 protein results from TCRdb running MiXCR on the PCR reads. The sample contains more than 6,500 distinct CDR3 sequences, 38% of which appear only once.

This sample was included in a study of vaccination and CD4 T cells after COVID-19. Study-level information: Post-vaccine sampling followed dose two by a median 72 days (range 14 to 241).

The chain combines TRBV19 with TRBJ1-5; D gene ambiguous. The receptor was isolated from a human donor in good health. Sequencing was done on a sample of CD4+ T cells from blood, cultured in vitro. The CDR3 loop reads CATGGRQTNQPQHF. In nucleotides, the CDR3 is TGTGCCACCGGCGGGCGGCAGACTAATCAGCCCCAGCATTTT.